The 16 T cell receptor beta chains below all came from one sample that was sequenced in a study of blood T cell repertoires in COVID-19. Only in-frame clones appear in the TCRdb table, and some are missing; sequencing was by immunoSEQ multiplex PCR. The sample contains just over 35,000 clones, around 90% of which appear only once. Sequenced: peripheral blood. The receptors come from a man between 60 and 75 years old with acute or convalescent COVID-19.

This rearrangement joins TRBV5-1 to TRBJ2-2, with TRBD1 matching over 7 bases. Germline V gene lookup returns CDR1 SGHRS and CDR2 YFSETQ. Trimming at V came to 1 base and at J to 4 bases, leaving 7 bases not matched to a gene. The CDR3 consists of 16 residues. The CDR3 DNA sequence: TGCGCCAGCAGCTTGTTGACAGGGTCGGGCACCGGGGAGCTGTTTTTT. Translation gives CASSLLTGSGTGELFF.

The rearrangement uses TRBV30 and TRBJ2-1; no clear D gene. The CDR3 covers 13 residues. The V end lost 1 base, the J end lost 2 bases, and 6 bases lay between the germline ends. From germline, CDR1 is GTSNPN and CDR2 SVGIG (reference sequence). This CDR3 reads CAWSGAPYNEQFF. Written as DNA, the CDR3 is TGTGCCTGGAGTGGCGCACCCTACAATGAGCAGTTCTTC.

The rearrangement links TRBV20-1 to TRBJ1-5; D is possibly TRBD1 (6 bases). The CDR3 extends over 13 amino acids. Per the germline V gene, CDR1 is DFQATT and CDR2 is SNEGSKA (reference sequence). With 3 bases removed from V and 4 bases from J, the gap between germline ends came to 10 bases. The DNA of the CDR3 is TGCAGTGCTAGTGGAACAGGGAATCAGCCCCAGCATTTT. Its translation: CSASGTGNQPQHF.

The chain combines TRBV19 with TRBJ1-4, with 9 positions matching TRBD1. Germline CDR1 and CDR2: LNHDA and SQIVND (reference sequence). Trimming removed 7 bases from V and 8 bases from J; junction bases left unmatched: 8. The CDR3 loop spans 14 amino acids. The CDR3 nucleotides read TGTGCCAGTATAGGGACAGGGATGGGAGAAAAACTGTTTTTT. Translated, it gives CASIGTGMGEKLFF. Together with reference TRBV19 and TRBJ1-4, the CDR3 gives the full variable domain: DGGITQSPKYLFRKEGQNVTLSCEQNLNHDAMYWYRQDPGQGLRLIYYSQIVNDFQKGDIAEGYSVSREKKESFPLTVTSAQKNPTAFYLCASIGTGMGEKLFFGSGTQLSVL.

The rearrangement joins TRBV5-4 to TRBJ1-1; 7 nucleotides align to TRBD1. This CDR3 is 15 amino acids long. Germline assignment: CDR1 SGHNT and CDR2 YYREEE (reference sequence). V dropped 3 bases and J dropped 10; count of bases not matched to a gene: 15. The CDR3: CASSSQDRPVKGAFF. The CDR3 bases are TGTGCCAGCAGCTCGCAGGACAGGCCCGTGAAAGGAGCTTTCTTT. Drawing the rest from reference TRBV5-4 and TRBJ1-1, the complete variable domain is ETGVTQSPTHLIKTRGQQVTLRCSSQSGHNTVSWYQQALGQGPQFIFQYYREEENGRGNFPPRFSGLQFPNYSSELNVNALELDDSALYLCASSSQDRPVKGAFFGQGTRLTVV.

This chain joins TRBV6-5 and TRBJ2-1; no reliable D call. CDR3 size: 14 residues. Germline CDR1 MNHEY, CDR2 SVGAGI. Trimming left V 4 bases short and J 4 bases short, with 11 bases between. The CDR3, as DNA: TGTGCCAGCAGTTCAATACTTGGTTACAATGAGCAGTTCTTC. Its protein product is CASSSILGYNEQFF.

The CDR3 DNA reads TGTGCCAGCAGGGTACAGGGGGCTGAGACCCAGTACTTC. Amino acids: CASRVQGAETQYF. The chain couples TRBV5-4 to TRBJ2-5, with 9 bases matching TRBD1. The CDR3 is made up of 13 amino acids. Trimming at V came to 5 bases and at J to 5 bases, leaving 4 bases not matched to a gene. Germline loops: CDR1 SGHNT, CDR2 YYREEE (reference sequence).

This chain connects TRBV7-2 to TRBJ2-2; 7 bases fit TRBD1. CDR1 and CDR2 from the germline V gene are SGHTA and FQGNSA. The CDR3 runs to 16 residues. V was pared by 3 bases and J by 5 bases, with 9 bases of the junction left unmatched. The CDR3: CASSFVSTGSTGELFF. CDR3 nucleotides: TGTGCCAGCAGCTTCGTTTCGACAGGGTCGACCGGGGAGCTGTTTTTT.

The V gene is TRBV19, the J gene TRBJ1-5; unclear D gene. The germline gives CDR1 LNHDA, CDR2 SQIVND (reference sequence). With 3 bases removed from V and 0 bases from J, the gap between germline ends came to 9 bases. The CDR3 spans 15 residues. CDR3 protein: CASSIRGVSNQPQHF. CDR3 DNA: TGTGCCAGTAGTATCCGGGGAGTTAGCAATCAGCCCCAGCATTTT.

The V call is TRBV29-1, the J call TRBJ2-5; the D is unclear. The CDR3 sequence is 12 residues long. Germline CDR1 is SQVTM and CDR2 is ANQGSEA. The germline V and J ends were trimmed by 4 bases and 5 bases, with 11 bases remaining between them. This CDR3 is CSVVGDSETQYF. The CDR3 region has the DNA TGCAGCGTTGTGGGTGACTCGGAGACCCAGTACTTC.

This clone was seen only a few times. The CDR3 DNA is TGTGCCAGCAGCTTAGGTGGGACACAATATAATGAGCAGTTCTTC. Protein: CASSLGGTQYNEQFF. V and J are TRBV7-6 and TRBJ2-1; D is perhaps TRBD1 (6 bases). The CDR3 loop spans 15 amino acids. The germline V gene has CDR1 SGHVS and CDR2 FNYEAQ. The V end lost 1 base, the J end lost 7 bases, and 14 bases lay between the germline ends.

The J gene is TRBJ2-1, the V gene TRBV18; D perhaps matches TRBD1 (7 bases). V shed 3 bases and J shed 2 bases, with 14 bases lying between them. In germline, CDR1 is KGHSH, CDR2 LQKENI. The CDR3 has 16 amino acids. CDR3 in amino acids: CASSPQGGSTYNEQFF. CDR3 nucleotides: TGTGCCAGCTCACCTCAGGGGGGATCTACCTACAATGAGCAGTTCTTC.

The V and J genes are TRBV3-1 (or the pseudogene TRBV3-2) and TRBJ1-1, with 9 bases matching TRBD1. CDR1 and CDR2 (germline): LGHDT, YNNKEL (reference sequence). The V and J ends lost 5 bases and 3 bases, in that order; junction bases with no gene match: 13. The CDR3 has 17 amino acids. CDR3 in amino acids: CASSAPRQGVGDTEAFF. The CDR3 coding sequence is TGTGCCAGCAGCGCACCCCGACAGGGGGTAGGGGACACTGAAGCTTTCTTT.

The chain joins TRBV13 to TRBJ2-1, with D maybe TRBD2 (5 bases). Germline V gene lookup returns CDR1 PRHDT and CDR2 FYEKMQ (reference sequence). The CDR3 sequence is 15 residues long. The V end was cut by 5 bases, the J end by 6 bases, with 17 bases between. CDR3 bases: TGTGCCAGCAGCCCCCCGTTCGCTAGCTTCAATGAGCAGTTCTTC. Translation gives CASSPPFASFNEQFF.

This clone appeared a few times. This chain uses TRBV6-2 or TRBV6-3 with TRBJ1-4, with D perhaps matching TRBD1 (5 bases). V was clipped by 5 bases and J by 7 bases, with 23 bases between them. Germline assignment: CDR1 MNHEY and CDR2 SVGEGT. The CDR3 covers 17 residues. CDR3 sequence reads: CASSPPRRLGPGEKLFF. The CDR3 region has the DNA TGTGCCAGCAGTCCACCCCGGCGCCTGGGGCCTGGTGAAAAACTGTTTTTT.

This rearrangement joins TRBV5-1 to TRBJ2-7, with 9 bases identical to TRBD2. V trimming: 5 bases; J trimming: 0 bases; junction bases outside the gene matches: 3. From germline, CDR1 is SGHRS and CDR2 YFSETQ. The length of the CDR3 is 14 residues. CDR3 DNA sequence: TGCGCCAGCAGTTTGACTAGCGGCTCCTACGAGCAGTACTTC. Encoded protein: CASSLTSGSYEQYF. Full variable domain (outside the CDR3, taken from reference TRBV5-1 and TRBJ2-7): KAGVTQTPRYLIKTRGQQVTLSCSPISGHRSVSWYQQTPGQGLQFLFEYFSETQRNKGNFPGRFSGRQFSNSRSEMNVSTLELGDSALYLCASSLTSGSYEQYFGPGTRLTVT.